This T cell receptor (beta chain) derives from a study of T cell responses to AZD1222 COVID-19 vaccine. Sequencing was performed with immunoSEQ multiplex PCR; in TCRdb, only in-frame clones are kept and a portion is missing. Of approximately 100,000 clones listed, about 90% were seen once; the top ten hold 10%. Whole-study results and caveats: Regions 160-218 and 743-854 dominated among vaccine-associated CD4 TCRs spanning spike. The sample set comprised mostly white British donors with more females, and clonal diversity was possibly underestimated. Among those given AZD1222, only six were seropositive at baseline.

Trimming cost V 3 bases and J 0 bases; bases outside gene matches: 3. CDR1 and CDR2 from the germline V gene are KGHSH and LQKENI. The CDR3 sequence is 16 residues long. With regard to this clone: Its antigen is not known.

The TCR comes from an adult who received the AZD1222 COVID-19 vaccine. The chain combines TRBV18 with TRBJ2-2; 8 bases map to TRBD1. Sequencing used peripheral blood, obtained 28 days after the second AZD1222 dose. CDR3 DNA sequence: TGTGCCAGCTCACCCGCAGGGGGCGCGAACACCGGGGAGCTGTTTTTT. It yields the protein CASSPAGGANTGELFF.